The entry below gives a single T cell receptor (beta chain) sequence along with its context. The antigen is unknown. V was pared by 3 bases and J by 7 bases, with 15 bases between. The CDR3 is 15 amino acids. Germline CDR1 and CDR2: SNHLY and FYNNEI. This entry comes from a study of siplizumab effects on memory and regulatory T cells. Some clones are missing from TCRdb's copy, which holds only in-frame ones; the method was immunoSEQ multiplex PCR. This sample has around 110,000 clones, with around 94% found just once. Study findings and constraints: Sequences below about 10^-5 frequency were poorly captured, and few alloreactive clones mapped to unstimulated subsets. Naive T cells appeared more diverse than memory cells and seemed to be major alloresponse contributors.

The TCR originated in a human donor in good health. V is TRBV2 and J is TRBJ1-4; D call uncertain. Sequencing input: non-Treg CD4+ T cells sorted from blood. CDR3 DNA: TGTGCCAGCAGTGAGTTGGCCAGCCAAGGTGAAAAACTGTTTTTT. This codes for CASSELASQGEKLFF.